This TCR beta chain was sequenced for a study of blood T cell repertoires in COVID-19. The junction had 16 bases not matched to a gene; V was cut back by 2 bases and J by 0 bases. Germline-derived CDR1 and CDR2 are SGHRS and YFSETQ. The CDR3 spans 20 residues. In the original analysis: Reference gene primer amplification gave nucleated cell count estimates. Generated by immunoSEQ multiplex PCR, the TCRdb table keeps only in-frame clones and is missing some. Clone size and the V and J calls come from that table; the DNA yielded D and trimming. Among fewer than 300,000 clones listed, 85% were seen once.

This rearrangement joins TRBV5-1 to TRBJ2-1, with TRBD1 identical over 8 bases. The TCR sequence derives from a man between 50 and 59 years old with active or convalescent COVID-19. The sequenced sample was peripheral blood. The chain's CDR3 is CASSLPRTGLRVSSYNEQFF. As DNA, the CDR3 is TGCGCCAGCAGCTTACCTCGGACAGGGTTAAGAGTGAGCTCCTACAATGAGCAGTTCTTC.